Here is one T cell receptor beta chain with its context. Antigen: not known. PCR primers comprised 60 Vbeta and 13 Jbeta primers. Only in-frame clones appear in the TCRdb table, and some are missing; sequencing was by immunoSEQ multiplex PCR. Found here are more than 90,000 clones, 65% to 85% of them singletons; the top ten hold roughly 16%. This sample is drawn from a study of cytomegalovirus exposure and HLA in healthy donors. Points from the study as a whole: Analyzed later, association rates of TCRs varied across HLA loci, with DRB1 most and HLA-C fewest. Earlier results showed most TCR beta V segments being productive about 87% or about 30% of the time.

There were likely unrecorded immune exposures, though donors were nominally healthy when sampled. CDR3 length: 13 residues. The V end lost 6 bases, the J end lost 4 bases, and 11 bases lay between the germline ends. In germline, CDR1 is WSHSY, CDR2 SAAADI. The chain recombines TRBV10-2 with TRBJ2-3; a possible D gene is TRBD2 (5 bases). The TCR was taken from a man aged 50-59 years in good health and CMV-seropositive. The material sequenced was PBMCs. As DNA, the CDR3 is TGCGCCAGCAGCTCGGCCGGGGCAGATACGCAGTATTTT. Translation: CASSSAGADTQYF.